Shown below are 26 T cell receptor beta chains from a single sample sequenced in a study of tumor-infiltrating lymphocytes in primary liver carcinoma. Unsorted bulk tissue of about 20-32 mg yielded co-extracted RNA and DNA. From roughly 0.55 ug of total RNA, TCR beta-specific cDNA was reverse-transcribed using a constant-region primer. Library construction for TCR beta comprised three nested multiplex PCR rounds performed with slightly modified ARM-PCR. Each of the first two PCR rounds ran approximately 10 cycles with TRBV1-TRBV30 forward and C-beta reverse primers. TCRdb independently ran MiXCR on the multiplex PCR reads; one entry per CDR3 protein. The sample has fewer than 250,000 distinct CDR3 sequences; 85% are singletons. The sample was tumor tissue from primary liver carcinoma. Receptors were obtained from a man in his forties with primary liver carcinoma and hepatitis B virus infection.

In the case of this clonotype: The junction does not match germline at one end; this may be a read error. V usage is TRBV6-1 and J usage is TRBJ1-1; 8 bases align to TRBD1. This CDR3 contains 16 residues. Germline V gives CDR1 MNHNS, CDR2 SASEGT. CDR3 in amino acids: CASRRIRTGTNNEAFF. The CDR3 DNA follows: TGTGCCAGTAGACGCATTCGGACAGGGACGAACAATGAAGCTTTCTTT.

Of note for this clonotype: This may come from a read error, since a much larger clone is one base off. The V and J genes are TRBV5-1 and TRBJ1-2; D call uncertain. The CDR3 has 13 amino acids. The V end lost 0 bases, the J end lost 8 bases, and 11 bases lay between the germline ends. CDR1 is SGHRS and CDR2 is YFSETQ in the germline V gene. In DNA form, the CDR3 reads TGCGCCAGCAGCTTGGACGGGGTAAAGGGCTACACCTTC. Translation gives CASSLDGVKGYTF.

This clonotype was recorded only once. The chain has TRBV6-6 and TRBJ1-1; D is possibly TRBD1 (5 bases). The germline V gene has CDR1 MNHNY and CDR2 SVGAGI (reference sequence). The V end was cut by 10 bases, the J end by 13 bases, with 22 bases between. The CDR3 is 12 residues long. The CDR3 region has the DNA TGTGCCAACAGCCAGACAGACACTGGAGTTTTCTTT. Its translation: CANSQTDTGVFF.

This chain uses TRBV10-2 with TRBJ2-3; the D is unclear. The length of the CDR3 is 11 residues. Germline-derived CDR1 and CDR2 are WSHSY and SAAADI. CDR3 in amino acids: CISSATDTQYF. The CDR3 coding sequence is TGCATCAGCAGCGCCACAGATACGCAGTATTTT.

Concerning this clonotype itself: The junction does not match germline at one end; this may be a read error. The chain recombines TRBV29-1 with TRBJ1-2; possible D gene TRBD1, 6 bases. This CDR3 has 14 amino acids. Germline CDR1 is SQVTM and CDR2 is ANQGSEA. For the CDR3, the DNA is TGTAGCGCCAAGTTTGGACAGTCGATATATGGCTACACCTTC. Translation: CSAKFGQSIYGYTF. Using reference TRBV29-1 and TRBJ1-2 for the parts outside the CDR3, the full variable domain is SAVISQKPSRDICQRGTSLTIQCQVDSQVTMMFWYRQQPGQSLTLIATANQGSEATYESGFVIDKFPISRPNLTFSTLTVSNMSPEDSSIYLCSAKFGQSIYGYTFGSGTRLTVV.

This clonotype was seen a single time. No conserved phenylalanine or tryptophan is present at the end of the CDR3, so a read error is the likely explanation. V and J are TRBV29-1 and TRBJ1-1; D remains ambiguous. Looked up from germline, CDR1 is SQVTM and CDR2 is ANQGSEA. The CDR3 is 13 residues long. CDR3 protein: CSIEPRQEAEAFL. Here the CDR3 DNA reads TGCAGCATTGAACCAAGGCAGGAGGCTGAAGCTTTCTTG.

As to this clonotype: Compared with germline, one end of the junction differs, possibly owing to a read error. The chain employs TRBV11-2 and TRBJ2-3; tentative D call: TRBD2 (5 bases). Germline V gives CDR1 SGHAT, CDR2 FQNNGV. This CDR3 has 14 residues. CDR3 in DNA: TGTGCCAGCAGCTTCAACCGACAAGCGGATAGGCAGTATTTT. Encoded protein: CASSFNRQADRQYF.

This clonotype was detected only a few times. The chain links TRBV2 to TRBJ1-4; 11 bases map to TRBD1. The CDR3 consists of 15 residues. Germline lookup yields CDR1 SNHLY and CDR2 FYNNEI. J lost 4 bases, V lost 7 bases, and 5 bases had no gene match. DNA of the CDR3: TGTGCCAGCAAGGGACAGGGGGACGGTAATGAAAAACTGTTTTTT. Protein product: CASKGQGDGNEKLFF.

Concerning this clonotype itself: Compared with germline, one end of the junction differs, possibly owing to a read error. V and J are TRBV12-3 or TRBV12-4 and TRBJ1-1; D is uncertain. This CDR3 is 11 amino acids long. The chain's CDR3 is CVSSLNTEAFF. DNA for the CDR3: TGTGTCAGCAGCTTAAACACTGAAGCCTTCTTT.

The chain is built from TRBV11-2 and TRBJ2-1; 7 nucleotides agree with TRBD2. CDR3 size: 15 residues. CDR1 is SGHAT and CDR2 is FQNNGV in the germline V gene. V lost 7 bases to trimming and J lost 6 bases; unmatched junction nucleotides: 12. The CDR3 DNA reads as TGTGCCAGCAACTTTAGCGGGCCACTTGTCAATGAGCAGTTCTTC. Encoded protein: CASNFSGPLVNEQFF. Combining the CDR3 with reference TRBV11-2 and TRBJ2-1 gives the whole variable domain EAGVAQSPRYKIIEKRQSVAFWCNPISGHATLYWYQQILGQGPKLLIQFQNNGVVDDSQLPKDRFSAERLKGVDSTLKIQPAKLEDSAVYLCASNFSGPLVNEQFFGPGTRLTVL.

Remarks on this clonotype: The germline gene is not matched at one end of the junction; a read error may be the cause. The chain combines TRBV2 with TRBJ2-1, with D possibly being TRBD1 or TRBD2 (5 bases each). In germline, CDR1 is SNHLY, CDR2 FYNNEI. The length of the CDR3 is 13 residues. The CDR3 loop is CASTPFGDDEKFF. In nucleotides, the CDR3 is TGTGCCAGCACCCCTTTCGGGGACGATGAGAAGTTCTTC.

V is TRBV29-1 and J is TRBJ2-1; no reliable D call. With 5 bases removed from V and 8 bases from J, the gap between germline ends came to 16 bases. The CDR3 spans 13 residues. Germline-derived CDR1 and CDR2 are SQVTM and ANQGSEA. The CDR3 DNA follows: TGCAGCGTTCTGGTACCGTCCGGTCATGAGCAGTTCTTC. It yields the protein CSVLVPSGHEQFF.

This clonotype was picked up many times. The V gene is TRBV28, the J gene TRBJ1-2; D gene unclear. V lost 5 bases and J lost 4, with 20 bases in between. CDR1 is MDHEN and CDR2 is SYDVKM in the germline V gene. The CDR3 runs 16 residues. The CDR3 nucleotides are TGTGCCAGCAGTCCCGCGTTAGTAGGACGGCTCTATGGCTACACCTTC. Translating it yields CASSPALVGRLYGYTF.

This sequence joins TRBV29-1 and TRBJ2-6; D remains unclear. Germline V gene data show CDR1 as SQVTM and CDR2 as ANQGSEA. The CDR3 is 14 residues long. V shed 4 bases and J shed 7 bases, with 14 bases lying between them. The CDR3 loop is CSVGVQGAANVLTF. For the CDR3, the DNA is TGCAGCGTTGGGGTCCAAGGTGCTGCCAACGTCCTGACTTTC. The full variable domain, its missing parts supplied by reference TRBV29-1 and TRBJ2-6, is SAVISQKPSRDICQRGTSLTIQCQVDSQVTMMFWYRQQPGQSLTLIATANQGSEATYESGFVIDKFPISRPNLTFSTLTVSNMSPEDSSIYLCSVGVQGAANVLTFGAGSRLTVL.

A word on this clonotype: Its ends do not fully match the called genes, so a read error is possible. The chain is built from TRBV4-1 and TRBJ2-5; tentatively, D is TRBD2 (5 bases). The CDR3 extends over 16 amino acids. Germline CDR1 and CDR2: MGHRA and YSYEKL. This CDR3 reads CASSQDWGARQKTQYF. The CDR3 region has the DNA TGTGCCAGCAGCCAAGATTGGGGAGCTCGCCAAAAGACCCAGTACTTC.

Of note for this clonotype: The junction departs from the called germline gene at one end, perhaps through a read error. The chain's CDR3 is CASSRAAGGRHTIHF. The DNA for the CDR3 is TGTGCCAGCAGTCGTGCAGCGGGGGGGAGACACACCATACATTTT. V is TRBV12-3 or TRBV12-4 and J is TRBJ1-3; possibly TRBD1 for D (5 bases). There are 15 residues in the CDR3.

This clonotype has just a few counts. The chain links TRBV29-1 to TRBJ2-7, with D possibly called TRBD1 or TRBD2 (5 bases each). The germline V gene encodes CDR1 SQVTM and CDR2 ANQGSEA. This CDR3 region has 16 residues. The V end was cut by 8 bases, the J end by 2 bases, with 25 bases between. As DNA, the CDR3 is TGCAGCACTATGACATCTGGGACCGGCATTCCCTACGAGCAGTACTTC. This gives the protein CSTMTSGTGIPYEQYF.

Concerning this clonotype: At one of its ends the junction is not consistent with the germline gene, which may arise from a read error. The chain recombines TRBV4-3 with TRBJ2-2; 7 bases align to TRBD1. CDR1 is LGHNA, CDR2 YSLEER, per germline. The CDR3 runs 15 residues. The CDR3: CASSLGGASTGELFF. CDR3 DNA: TGCGCCAGCAGCCTAGGGGGCGCGAGCACCGGGGAGCTCTTTTTT.

For this clonotype: No conserved phenylalanine or tryptophan ends this CDR3, so it is likely a read error. The chain joins TRBV6-5 to TRBJ2-7; tentatively, D is TRBD1 (6 bases). The CDR3 totals 16 residues. Germline assignment: CDR1 MNHEY and CDR2 SVGAGI. V lost 0 bases, J lost 0 bases, and 12 bases lay in between. CDR3 loop: CASSYSKDRSSYEQYL. In nucleotides, the CDR3 is TGTGCCAGCAGTTACTCCAAAGACAGGTCCTCCTACGAGCAGTACTTA.

Only one count was recorded for this clonotype. The junction and the germline gene differ at one end; a read error may be behind it. The chain employs TRBV29-1 and TRBJ2-5; possible D gene TRBD1, 5 bases. The CDR3 covers 12 residues. Looked up from germline, CDR1 is SQVTM and CDR2 is ANQGSEA. The CDR3, as DNA: TGCAACGTTGAAGGGGAAGGGAAGACCCAGTACTTC. Protein product: CNVEGEGKTQYF.

This clonotype occurred many times. The gene calls are TRBV6-2 or TRBV6-3 and TRBJ2-5; 7 bases map to TRBD1. Per germline, CDR1 MNHEY and CDR2 SVGEGT. The CDR3 sequence is 12 residues long. The junction had 3 bases not matched to a gene; V was cut back by 6 bases and J by 5 bases. The CDR3 loop reads CASRTGSETQYF. CDR3 DNA sequence: TGTGCCAGCAGGACAGGGTCGGAGACCCAGTACTTC.

This clonotype was seen once. Germline and junction disagree at one end, which may indicate a read error. V usage is TRBV20-1 and J usage is TRBJ1-2, with D possibly TRBD1 on 5 matching bases. The CDR3 spans 13 residues. Germline values: CDR1 DFQATT, CDR2 SNEGSKA (reference sequence). The CDR3 DNA sequence: TGCGGTGCTAGGGACTGGGGCGACTATGGCTACACCTTC. Translated: CGARDWGDYGYTF.

This clonotype was detected many times. The genes are TRBV28 and TRBJ1-2, with 9 bases aligning to TRBD1. Germline CDR1 reads MDHEN; CDR2 reads SYDVKM. This CDR3 contains 14 residues. J lost 4 bases, V lost 4 bases, and 4 bases had no gene match. In DNA, the CDR3 is TGTGCCAGCAGTTGGACAGGGGCCACCTATGGCTACACCTTC. Translating gives CASSWTGATYGYTF.

Comment on this clonotype: This may come from a read error, since a much larger clone is one base off. This chain connects TRBV28 to TRBJ1-2; D perhaps matches TRBD1 (5 bases). The V gene's germline CDR1 is MDHEN and CDR2 SYDVKM. CDR3 size: 13 residues. V lost 5 bases and J lost 3, with 10 bases in between. The CDR3, as DNA: TGTGCCAGCAGTCCCGTACAGGACTATGGCTACACCTTC. Its translation: CASSPVQDYGYTF.

Concerning this clonotype: No conserved phenylalanine or tryptophan ends this CDR3, so it is likely a read error. V gene TRBV6-5 combines with J gene TRBJ1-2; D is unclear. Germline V CDR1 and CDR2: MNHEY, SVGAGI. This CDR3 is 15 amino acids long. The CDR3 DNA reads as TGTGCGAGCAGTTACAAAATGGGCGGTAACTATGGCTACACCTCC. It yields the protein CASSYKMGGNYGYTS.

Remarks on this clonotype: Since no conserved phenylalanine or tryptophan closes the CDR3, a read error is the likely cause. The DNA is omitted, as the CDR3 cannot be located on it reliably, and the CDR3 follows TCRdb's listing. CDR3 region: CASIPSPINRRL. The J gene is TRBJ2-7, the V gene TRBV6-2 or TRBV6-3; the table calls TRBD2, which could not be checked here. Counting both end residues, the CDR3 totals 12 amino acids. Per germline, CDR1 MNHEY and CDR2 SVGEGT.